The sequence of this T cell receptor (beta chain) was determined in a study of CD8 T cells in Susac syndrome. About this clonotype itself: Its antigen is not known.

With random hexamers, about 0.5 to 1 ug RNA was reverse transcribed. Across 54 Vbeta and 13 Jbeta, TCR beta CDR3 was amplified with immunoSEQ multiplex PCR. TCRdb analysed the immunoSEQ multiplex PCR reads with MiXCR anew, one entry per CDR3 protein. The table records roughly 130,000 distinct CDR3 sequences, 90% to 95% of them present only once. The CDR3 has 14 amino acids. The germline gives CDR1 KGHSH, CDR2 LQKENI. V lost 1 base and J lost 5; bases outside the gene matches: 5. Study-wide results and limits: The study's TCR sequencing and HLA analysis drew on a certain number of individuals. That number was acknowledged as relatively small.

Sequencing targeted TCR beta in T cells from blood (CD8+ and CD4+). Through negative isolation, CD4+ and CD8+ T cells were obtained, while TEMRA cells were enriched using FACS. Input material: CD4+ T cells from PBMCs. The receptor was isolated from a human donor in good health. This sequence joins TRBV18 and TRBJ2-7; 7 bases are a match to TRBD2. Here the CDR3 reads CASSPQRLADEQYF. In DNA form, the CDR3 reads TGTGCCAGCTCACCACAGAGGCTAGCGGACGAGCAGTACTTC.